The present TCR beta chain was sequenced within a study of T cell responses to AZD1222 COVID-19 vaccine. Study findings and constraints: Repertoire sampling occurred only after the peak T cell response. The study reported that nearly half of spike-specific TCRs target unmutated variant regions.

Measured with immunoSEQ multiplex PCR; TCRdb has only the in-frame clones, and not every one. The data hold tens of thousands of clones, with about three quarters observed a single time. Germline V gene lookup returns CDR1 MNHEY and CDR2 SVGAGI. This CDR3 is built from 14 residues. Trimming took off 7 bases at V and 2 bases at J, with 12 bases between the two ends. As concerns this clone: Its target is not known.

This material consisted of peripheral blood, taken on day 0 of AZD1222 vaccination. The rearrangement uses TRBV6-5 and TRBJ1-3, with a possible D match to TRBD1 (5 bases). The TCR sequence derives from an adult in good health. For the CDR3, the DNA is TGTGCCAGCACCCAAGGGGCCACTGGAAACACCATATATTTT. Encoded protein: CASTQGATGNTIYF.